The following is a T cell receptor (beta chain) sequence with its context. Its antigen is as yet unknown. Template switching supplied a universal primer site; unique molecular identifiers were carried on the cDNA. TCRdb reanalysed the 5' RACE reads using MiXCR and keeps one entry per CDR3 protein. The sample holds about 550,000 distinct CDR3 sequences; about a fifth are singletons and the top ten take 0.45% to 0.5%. This CDR3 comprises 15 residues. CDR1 and CDR2 (germline): SQVTM, ANQGSEA. With V trimmed by 4 bases and J by 3 bases, 3 bases remained unmatched. This sample was taken from a study of identical twins. Each donor was a healthy Caucasian. Study-wide results and caveats: Fewer insertions were carried by abundant cord blood beta clonotypes, but none was seen in memory repertoires.

The sample also formed part of further work on yellow fever vaccine responses in identical twins. That paper adds: Reportedly, the T cell response mounted by twins to vaccine seemed partly convergent, partly personalized.

The V and J genes are TRBV29-1 and TRBJ2-1; 13 nucleotides line up with TRBD2. The specimen was CD4+ T cells sorted from blood. The sequence came from a woman younger than 35 in good health. The CDR3 DNA follows: TGCAGCGTTGGGACTAGCGGGAGTATCTACAATGAGCAGTTCTTC. Its protein product is CSVGTSGSIYNEQFF.